These 29 T cell receptor beta chains came from one sample sequenced in a study of CD8+ T cells in alopecia areata (dated by TCRdb to between 2018 and 2020). Library generation was performed with the immunoSEQ multiplex PCR assay. For TCR sequencing, RNA was extracted from every sample and reverse transcribed into cDNA to serve as template. TCRdb took this table from immuneACCESS and kept in-frame rearrangements with V and J called. Such tables lack part of the clones; where checked against another copy, unresolved V genes explain under half of the gap, and the rest is unexplained. The sample contains more than 90,000 clones, about two fifths of them found a single time. Of the sample, about 3.1% falls within the top ten clones. Material: CD4+ T cells sorted from blood. The source is a human donor with alopecia areata.

This clone was recorded a few times. The chain combines TRBV7-2 with TRBJ2-5; D unclear. Trimming cost V 4 bases and J 1 base, with 10 bases left between them. Per germline, CDR1 SGHTA and CDR2 FQGNSA. This CDR3 spans 14 amino acids. In DNA form, the CDR3 reads TGTGCCAGCAGCTCGTACCGTTTCCAAGAGACCCAGTACTTC. Amino acids: CASSSYRFQETQYF.

This clone showed up just a few times. This specimen includes other DNA sequences encoding the same CDR3. This sequence joins TRBV28 and TRBJ2-1; no clear D. The V and J ends lost 6 bases and 4 bases respectively, with 4 bases between them. Germline-derived CDR1 and CDR2 are MDHEN and SYDVKM. The CDR3 loop spans 11 amino acids. The CDR3 DNA is TGTGCCAGCAGGCGATACAATGAGCAGTTCTTC. This gives the protein CASRRYNEQFF.

The chain uses TRBV18 and TRBJ1-6, with D tentatively TRBD1 (6 bases). The V end lost 2 bases, the J end lost 7 bases, and 15 bases lay between the germline ends. Per the germline V gene, CDR1 is KGHSH and CDR2 is LQKENI. CDR3 length: 16 amino acids. The CDR3 nucleotides are TGTGCCAGCTCACCAAGGACAGCCAAAGAGAATTCACCCCTCCACTTT. Translation: CASSPRTAKENSPLHF.

This clone was counted only a few times. The V gene is TRBV7-2, the J gene TRBJ1-5; D not certain. The V and J ends lost 4 bases and 2 bases respectively, with 6 bases between them. The CDR3 runs to 13 residues. From germline, CDR1 is SGHTA and CDR2 FQGNSA. As DNA, the CDR3 is TGTGCCAGCAGCTCGGACGGCAATCAGCCCCAGCATTTT. Residues: CASSSDGNQPQHF.

This clone was counted between two and nine times. The rearrangement links TRBV29-1 to TRBJ2-2; D ambiguous. Germline V lookup: CDR1 SQVTM, CDR2 ANQGSEA. This CDR3 has 12 amino acids. Trimming took off 6 bases at V and 1 base at J, with 6 bases between the two ends. The CDR3 region has the DNA TGCAGCGTCGGAATGAACACCGGGGAGCTGTTTTTT. Translated: CSVGMNTGELFF.

The rearrangement uses TRBV29-1 and TRBJ1-5, with D tentatively TRBD1 (6 bases). This CDR3 spans 13 amino acids. V was shortened by 5 bases and J by 9 bases, with 17 bases between the two germline ends. Germline CDR1 and CDR2: SQVTM and ANQGSEA. CDR3 nucleotides: TGCAGCGTTTCCGGGACACGAGATGGGCCCCAGCATTTT. It yields the protein CSVSGTRDGPQHF.

The gene calls are TRBV30 and TRBJ2-7; D is unclear. V lost 2 bases and J 5 bases, leaving 4 bases between the germline ends. This CDR3 spans 10 amino acids. The V gene's germline CDR1 is GTSNPN and CDR2 SVGIG (reference sequence). DNA for the CDR3: TGTGCCTGGAGTTCACACGAGCAGTACTTC. Translated: CAWSSHEQYF.

The chain links TRBV27 to TRBJ2-5, with D unclear. CDR3 length equals 11 residues. The germline V and J ends were trimmed by 5 bases and 2 bases, with 3 bases remaining between them. CDR1 is MNHEY, CDR2 SMNVEV, per germline (reference sequence). The CDR3 bases are TGTGCCAGCAGTCCACAAGAGACCCAGTACTTC. Residues: CASSPQETQYF.

J is TRBJ1-1 and V is TRBV27; D is ambiguous. The CDR3 has 12 amino acids. From germline, CDR1 is MNHEY and CDR2 SMNVEV (reference sequence). V was cut by 6 bases and J by 8 bases, with 13 bases left in between. CDR3 sequence: CASSATSREAFF. Written as DNA, the CDR3 is TGTGCCAGCAGCGCGACCTCGAGGGAAGCTTTCTTT.

There are many counts of this clone. The chain joins TRBV28 to TRBJ1-1; D ambiguous. The germline gives CDR1 MDHEN, CDR2 SYDVKM. The V end lost 5 bases, the J end lost 2 bases, and 15 bases lay between the germline ends. The CDR3 sequence is 15 residues long. The CDR3 nucleotides read TGTGCCAGCAGTCCCAGAGGTTCGAGTAACACTGAAGCTTTCTTT. Protein: CASSPRGSSNTEAFF.

This clone was counted between two and nine times. This chain links TRBV10-3 with TRBJ2-5; D remains unclear. The V end was cut by 3 bases, the J end by 1 base, with 9 bases between. The CDR3 totals 14 residues. Germline values: CDR1 ENHRY, CDR2 SYGVKD. The CDR3 region has the DNA TGTGCCATCAGTGATCTTAACAGCCAAGAGACCCAGTACTTC. Encoded protein: CAISDLNSQETQYF.

The V call is TRBV27, the J call TRBJ2-3; 11 bases are shared with TRBD2. Germline assignment: CDR1 MNHEY and CDR2 SMNVEV (reference sequence). The CDR3 totals 16 residues. With 4 bases clipped from V and 1 base from J, the junction kept 4 bases outside the gene matches. CDR3 coding DNA: TGTGCCAGCAGTTCGGGACTAGCGGATGGCACAGATACGCAGTATTTT. Its protein product is CASSSGLADGTDTQYF.

The chain has TRBV13 and TRBJ2-3; 10 nucleotides align to TRBD2. Trimming at V came to 4 bases and at J to 2 bases, leaving 6 bases not matched to a gene. Per germline, CDR1 PRHDT and CDR2 FYEKMQ (reference sequence). The CDR3 has 16 amino acids. The CDR3 region is CASSYRTSGYTDTQYF. The CDR3 bases are TGTGCCAGCAGCTACAGGACTAGCGGATACACAGATACGCAGTATTTT.

The genes are TRBV29-1 and TRBJ2-1, with 10 bases matching TRBD1. The CDR3 has 15 amino acids. Trimming at V came to 4 bases and at J to 12 bases, leaving 15 bases not matched to a gene. The germline CDR1 and CDR2 sequences are SQVTM and ANQGSEA. The CDR3 nucleotides are TGCAGCGTTGCGGGGACAGGGGACTCGGATAAGAGGCAGTTCTTC. It encodes CSVAGTGDSDKRQFF.

A remark on this clone: Additional DNA sequences in this sample encode the identical CDR3. V is TRBV29-1 and J is TRBJ2-5; D perhaps matches TRBD2 (5 bases). Germline V gene data show CDR1 as SQVTM and CDR2 as ANQGSEA. The CDR3 runs 13 residues. CDR3 amino acids: CSRGLGYQETQYF. The CDR3 nucleotides are TGCAGTAGAGGGCTAGGGTACCAAGAGACCCAGTACTTC.

V and J are TRBV5-1 and TRBJ2-7; tentative D call: TRBD2 (5 bases). V lost 4 bases and J lost 1, with 18 bases in between. CDR1 and CDR2 from the germline V gene are SGHRS and YFSETQ. The CDR3 spans 16 residues. The CDR3 bases are TGCGCCAGCAGCCCCCTGGTGGAAGCGGAATCCTACGAGCAGTACTTC. It is translated as CASSPLVEAESYEQYF.

In its sample, this clone was seen a few times. CDR3 sequence: CASSQDGGGERSYEQYF. The CDR3 bases are TGCGCCAGCAGTCAAGATGGGGGAGGGGAACGTTCCTACGAGCAGTACTTC. The chain has TRBV23-1 and TRBJ2-7; the match to TRBD2 covers 7 bases. TRBV23-1 is an ORF, and what it does is uncertain. The CDR3 runs to 17 residues. V was pared by 2 bases and J by 1 base, with 11 bases of the junction left unmatched.

About this clone: This sample also contains other DNA sequences that code for the same CDR3. This chain joins TRBV7-2 and TRBJ2-5; 8 bases are shared with TRBD2. Looked up from germline, CDR1 is SGHTA and CDR2 is FQGNSA. After removal of 1 base from V and 2 bases from J, the junction contained 6 bases not matched to a gene. This CDR3 is built from 16 residues. CDR3 sequence (DNA): TGTGCCAGCAGCTTAGTGGGTAGCGGGAATCAAGAGACCCAGTACTTC. Amino acid sequence: CASSLVGSGNQETQYF. Using reference TRBV7-2 and TRBJ2-5 for the parts outside the CDR3, the full variable domain is GAGVSQSPSNKVTEKGKDVELRCDPISGHTALYWYRQSLGQGLEFLIYFQGNSAPDKSGLPSDRFSAERTGGSVSTLTIQRTQQEDSAVYLCASSLVGSGNQETQYFGPGTRLLVL.

CDR3 nucleotide sequence: TGTGCCAGCAGTGAAGGTTCCGTGTTCACCGGGGAGCTGTTTTTT. As protein: CASSEGSVFTGELFF. V gene TRBV2 combines with J gene TRBJ2-2, with D unclear. Germline V CDR1 and CDR2: SNHLY, FYNNEI. This CDR3 has 15 amino acids. Trimming left V 1 base short and J 4 bases short, with 10 bases between.

This chain joins TRBV9 and TRBJ2-6; D is uncertain. Germline V gives CDR1 SGDLS, CDR2 YYNGEE. Trimming took 0 bases from V and 13 from J, leaving 11 bases between them. The CDR3 extends over 13 amino acids. CDR3 nucleotides: TGTGCCAGCAGCGTAGAGGGCGTCCAAGTCCTGACTTTC. It codes for CASSVEGVQVLTF.

Only a few counts were recorded for this clone. The chain carries TRBV30 and TRBJ1-2; maybe TRBD1 (5 bases). The CDR3 has 13 residues. V lost 0 bases, J lost 4 bases, and 9 bases lay in between. The germline gives CDR1 GTSNPN, CDR2 SVGIG (reference sequence). This CDR3 reads CAWSVQAAYGYTF. CDR3 sequence (DNA): TGTGCCTGGAGTGTACAGGCCGCCTATGGCTACACCTTC.

The V gene is TRBV30, the J gene TRBJ2-1; no clear D. V was trimmed by 2 bases and J by 9 bases, leaving 8 bases between them. The germline V gene has CDR1 GTSNPN and CDR2 SVGIG (reference sequence). The CDR3 spans 11 residues. The CDR3 reads CAWSQVGEQFF. CDR3 coding DNA: TGTGCCTGGAGTCAGGTCGGTGAGCAGTTCTTC. The full variable domain, in which reference TRBV30 and TRBJ2-1 provide the parts outside the CDR3, is SQTIHQWPATLVQPVGSPLSLECTVEGTSNPNLYWYRQAAGRGLQLLFYSVGIGQISSEVPQNLSASRPQDRQFILSSKKLLLSDSGFYLCAWSQVGEQFFGPGTRLTVL.

This clone was observed a handful of times. The chain carries TRBV28 and TRBJ2-1, with D perhaps matching TRBD1 or TRBD2 (6 bases each). Germline CDR1 reads MDHEN; CDR2 reads SYDVKM. This CDR3 is built from 15 residues. Trimming took off 7 bases at V and 6 bases at J, with 19 bases between the two ends. In DNA, the CDR3 is TGTGCCAGCACCCTAGGGGGGACTGCCTCCAATGAGCAGTTCTTC. Protein sequence: CASTLGGTASNEQFF.

The chain joins TRBV7-2 to TRBJ2-7; D unresolved. V was shortened by 0 bases and J by 2 bases, with 23 bases between the two germline ends. This CDR3 contains 19 residues. The germline CDR1 and CDR2 sequences are SGHTA and FQGNSA. CDR3 amino acids: CASSLASGLRQFPTYEQYF. In nucleotides, the CDR3 is TGTGCCAGCAGCTTAGCTTCTGGGCTACGCCAATTTCCGACCTACGAGCAGTACTTC.

This clone was seen more than once but under ten times. The V and J genes are TRBV5-5 and TRBJ2-7; perhaps TRBD2 as D (5 bases). From germline, CDR1 is SGHKS and CDR2 YYEKEE (reference sequence). The V end lost 1 base, the J end lost 2 bases, and 7 bases lay between the germline ends. The CDR3 contains 13 residues. CDR3 sequence reads: CASSLMRAYEQYF. CDR3 sequence (DNA): TGTGCCAGCAGCTTGATGCGGGCCTACGAGCAGTACTTC.

The chain couples TRBV28 to TRBJ1-1; TRBD1 is a possible D gene (5 bases). Germline V gene data show CDR1 as MDHEN and CDR2 as SYDVKM. This CDR3 is 14 amino acids long. Trimming stripped 2 bases from V and 1 base from J, with 8 bases between. Here the CDR3 DNA reads TGTGCCAGCAGTTTAGGGGGAGCGAACACTGAAGCTTTCTTT. Its protein is CASSLGGANTEAFF.

The rearrangement links TRBV7-8 to TRBJ2-5; D is unclear. The CDR3 is 15 amino acids. V was cut by 8 bases and J by 1 base, with 17 bases left in between. Germline lookup yields CDR1 SGHVS and CDR2 FQNEAQ. CDR3 coding DNA: TGTGCCAGCTTCTCGAGTCCCTACCGCCAAGAGACCCAGTACTTC. As protein: CASFSSPYRQETQYF.

The gene calls are TRBV6-1 and TRBJ1-5; a weak D match, TRBD1 (6 bases). This CDR3 has 14 amino acids. Germline lookup yields CDR1 MNHNS and CDR2 SASEGT. The V gene lost 5 bases and the J gene lost 7 bases, with 15 bases spanning the gap. The CDR3, as DNA: TGTGCCAGCAGTCCAGGGGTCGGAGGGCAGCCCCAGCATTTT. Its translation: CASSPGVGGQPQHF.

The genes are TRBV30 and TRBJ1-2, with D unclear. Germline CDR1 reads GTSNPN; CDR2 reads SVGIG (reference sequence). This CDR3 contains 12 residues. V shed 4 bases and J shed 4 bases, with 10 bases lying between them. CDR3 residues: CAWTRLSYGYTF. CDR3 in DNA: TGTGCCTGGACACGGCTTTCCTATGGCTACACCTTC. Complete variable domain (other parts from reference TRBV30 and TRBJ1-2): SQTIHQWPATLVQPVGSPLSLECTVEGTSNPNLYWYRQAAGRGLQLLFYSVGIGQISSEVPQNLSASRPQDRQFILSSKKLLLSDSGFYLCAWTRLSYGYTFGSGTRLTVV.